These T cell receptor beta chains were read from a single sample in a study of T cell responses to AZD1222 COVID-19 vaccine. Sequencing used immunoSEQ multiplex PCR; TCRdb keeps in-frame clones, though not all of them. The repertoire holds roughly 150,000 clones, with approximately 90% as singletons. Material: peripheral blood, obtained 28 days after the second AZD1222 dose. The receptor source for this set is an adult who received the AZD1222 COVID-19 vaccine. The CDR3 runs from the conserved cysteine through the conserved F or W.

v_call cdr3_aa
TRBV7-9 CASSLYAGGETQYF
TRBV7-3 CASSLHGGYGYTF
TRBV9 CASSVRDRGEDGYTF
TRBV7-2 CASSLGAGAPYEQYF
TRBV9 CASSVATAGSGYTF
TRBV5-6 CASSHIESRDGYTF
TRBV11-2 CASRKDGNEQYF
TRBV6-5 CASSYRGTGGNTIYF
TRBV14 CASSLSGGRTDTQYF
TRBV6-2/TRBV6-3 CASSSGTGRQPQHF
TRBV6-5 CASSYLDSPSQDYTF
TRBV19 CASNAAGQGSQYF
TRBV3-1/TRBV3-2 CASSQGLAGDPSYEQYF
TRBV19 CASSITGPVNQPQHF
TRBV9 CASSVVPGSDTEAFF
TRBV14 CASSGTGGKTQYF
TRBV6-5 CASSYSSLPETGEAFF
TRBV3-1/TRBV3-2 CASSPRTGPYEQYF
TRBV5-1 CASSNKTSGVPPAYEQYF
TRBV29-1 CSVSGGGDQPQHF
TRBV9 CASSVGTGTYEQYF
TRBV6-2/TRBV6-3 CASSYVAAQETQYF
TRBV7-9 CASSLSSQPNTEAFF
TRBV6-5 CASCPAGLYEQFF
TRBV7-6 CASSLGLQENTIYF
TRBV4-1 CASSQADRGNQPQHF
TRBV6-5 CASSYLQGGNSPLHF
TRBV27 CASSFLSPGNTIYF
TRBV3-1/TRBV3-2 CASSRRTAQEAFF
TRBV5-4 CASSSPGLQVSNEQFF
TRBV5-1 CASSGSPGTGSNTEAFF
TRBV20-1 CSASLTREQYF
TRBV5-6 CASSAGTQVYGYTF
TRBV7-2 CASSLRRAAETQYF
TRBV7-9 CASSIGLAGDEQYF
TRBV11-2 CASSLALLNNYGAEKLFF
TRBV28 CASSLTGRVEGYTF
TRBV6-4 CASSPGPSTDTQYF
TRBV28 CASSIPGGLSLHGYTF
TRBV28 CASRPPGEAYEQYF
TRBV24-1 CATSDSGTARNTQYF
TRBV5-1 CASSLDYGQGGGYTF
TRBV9 CASSAPQGSYTDTQYF
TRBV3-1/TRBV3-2 CASTLSGTSANPRQETQYF
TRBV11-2 CASSLGSGTAKTGELFF
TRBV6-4 CASSDSGLAGDLDTQYF
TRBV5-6 CASSQGDASYEQYF
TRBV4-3 CASSQESGAGNQPQHF
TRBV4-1 CASSQGQGHQPQHF
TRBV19 CASSFRDSNQPQHF
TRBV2 CASSVPLTGTGRSYEQYF
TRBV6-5 CASSPGLEFDEQFF
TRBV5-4 CASSLVLAGGGGTDTQYF
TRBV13 CASSLAGGGYEQYF